The 3 T cell receptor beta chains in this list originate from one sample, sequenced in a study of OX40 agonist ivuxolimab in advanced cancers. Some clones are missing from TCRdb's copy, which holds only in-frame ones; the method was immunoSEQ multiplex PCR. The data hold fewer than 25,000 clones, with around 73% observed a single time. This specimen was CD4+ or CD8+ T cells sorted from blood, taken in a trial of the OX40 agonist ivuxolimab. The receptors here all came from an adult with an advanced solid tumor such as melanoma, head and neck, liver or kidney cancer.

V gene TRBV6-1 combines with J gene TRBJ2-3, with D perhaps TRBD1 (6 bases). V was shortened by 5 bases and J by 1 base, with 13 bases between the two germline ends. This CDR3 has 15 residues. Germline V CDR1 and CDR2: MNHNS, SASEGT. The CDR3 sequence: CASSKPWTGTDTQYF. The CDR3 DNA follows: TGTGCCAGCAGTAAACCCTGGACAGGCACAGATACGCAGTATTTT.

This clone was seen a single time. V gene TRBV6-1 combines with J gene TRBJ2-7; D not certain. Trimming removed 1 base at V and 4 bases at J, with 8 bases between. This CDR3 is built from 13 residues. Germline V CDR1 and CDR2: MNHNS, SASEGT. CDR3 coding DNA: TGTGCCAGCAGTGAAGAACATCTTTACGAGCAGTACTTC. This translates into CASSEEHLYEQYF.

This chain links TRBV28 with TRBJ1-5, with D maybe TRBD1 (6 bases). The CDR3 is 15 residues long. Trimming cost V 6 bases and J 3 bases, with 15 bases left between them. Germline assignment: CDR1 MDHEN and CDR2 SYDVKM. Here the CDR3 DNA reads TGTGCCAGCAGGGGGGAGGACAGACACAATCAGCCCCAGCATTTT. It translates to CASRGEDRHNQPQHF. Based on the CDR3 plus reference TRBV28 and TRBJ1-5, the full variable domain is DVKVTQSSRYLVKRTGEKVFLECVQDMDHENMFWYRQDPGLGLRLIYFSYDVKMKEKGDIPEGYSVSREKKERFSLILESASTNQTSMYLCASRGEDRHNQPQHFGDGTRLSIL.